The 3 T cell receptor beta chains below all came from one sample that was sequenced in a study of blood T cell repertoires in COVID-19 (dated by TCRdb to 2018 to 2020). The library was produced with the immunoSEQ multiplex PCR assay. Held by TCRdb, this immuneACCESS table contains in-frame sequences only and omits some clones. Under half of the omission traces to an unresolved V gene where checked; the cause of the rest is unknown. Present in this sample are a few hundred thousand clones, over 65% of which were seen just once. In total, the top ten clones hold about 3.3% of the sample. The sequenced sample consisted of PBMCs or T cells enriched from blood (not recorded which). The receptor source for this set is a woman aged 55-69 years who had recovered from COVID-19.

J is TRBJ2-3 and V is TRBV11-2, with TRBD1 matching 11 bases. Germline lookup yields CDR1 SGHAT and CDR2 FQNNGV. V shed 5 bases and J 3 bases; nucleotides not matched to a gene: 7. The CDR3 totals 16 residues. CDR3 sequence: CASSLGTGGITDTQYF. CDR3 in DNA: TGTGCCAGCAGCCTAGGGACAGGGGGGATTACAGATACGCAGTATTTT.

This chain joins TRBV10-3 and TRBJ2-1; TRBD2 aligns across 12 bases. J gave up 6 bases and V 8 bases, and 5 bases lay outside the gene matches. Germline V gene lookup returns CDR1 ENHRY and CDR2 SYGVKD. This CDR3 contains 14 residues. CDR3 nucleotide sequence: TGTGCCATCGGGGGGACTAGCGGGCTCAATGAGCAGTTCTTC. Its protein product is CAIGGTSGLNEQFF.

V is TRBV7-9 and J is TRBJ2-1; 7 bases match TRBD2. CDR3 length: 15 residues. J was trimmed by 5 bases and V by 0 bases; bases with no gene match: 4. Germline CDR1 reads SEHNR; CDR2 reads FQNEAQ (reference sequence). In nucleotides, the CDR3 is TGTGCCAGCAGCTTAGCGATCAGCGGGAACAATGAGCAGTTCTTC. It translates to CASSLAISGNNEQFF.